The rows below give T cell receptor beta chains drawn from one sample of a study of blood T cell repertoires in COVID-19. Sequenced by immunoSEQ multiplex PCR; TCRdb stores in-frame clones only, minus some. Of over 80,000 clones in the sample, 90% to 95% were seen once. The sequenced sample was peripheral blood. The receptors here all came from a man aged 60-69 years with acute or convalescent COVID-19. Each CDR3 is given with its conserved first and last residue. A D gene is named only where the DNA matches it firmly. Part of the rows lack a size; the others show once, few, many or a class for expanded clones.

V	D	J	length	size	DNA	CDR3
TRBV11-2	TRBD1	TRBJ2-5	15	NA	TGTGCCAGCAGCTTATTAGGGGGCGGTGGAGAGACCCAGTACTTC	CASSLLGGGGETQYF
TRBV6-2/TRBV6-3	NA	TRBJ2-4	14	NA	TGTGCCAGCAGTTCGCATGGGCAGGGAAACATTCAGTACTTC	CASSSHGQGNIQYF
TRBV29-1	NA	TRBJ2-7	11	NA	TGCAGCGTTGGGGAGCACTACGAGCAGTACTTC	CSVGEHYEQYF
TRBV28	NA	TRBJ1-1	18	NA	TGTGCCAGCAGTTATACTCCAAGCGGCCGAGGGTCGAACACTGAAGCTTTCTTT	CASSYTPSGRGSNTEAFF
TRBV7-3	TRBD2	TRBJ2-5	15	NA	TGTGCCAGCAGCTTAGCCGGCGGGAGAAGGGAGACCCAGTACTTC	CASSLAGGRRETQYF
TRBV20-1	TRBD2	TRBJ2-1	16	NA	TGCAGTGCTAGTGAAGCGGGACGCCCCCCCTACAATGAGCAGTTCTTC	CSASEAGRPPYNEQFF
TRBV19	NA	TRBJ1-5	15	NA	TGTGCCAGTAGTATTTTGGCAAGTAGCAATCAGCCCCAGCATTTT	CASSILASSNQPQHF
TRBV9	NA	TRBJ2-7	15	NA	TGTGCCAGCAGCGTGGGAGGAAAAAACTCCTACGAGCAGTACTTC	CASSVGGKNSYEQYF
TRBV29-1	NA	TRBJ1-2	14	NA	TGCAGCGTTGTCGCGGACAGTTCTAACTATGGCTACACCTTC	CSVVADSSNYGYTF
TRBV28	TRBD1	TRBJ1-2	16	NA	TGTGCCAGCAGCTCCCTTAAGGACAGGGGAGATTATGGCTACACCTTC	CASSSLKDRGDYGYTF
TRBV6-6	NA	TRBJ2-2	16	NA	TGTGCCAGCAGCGAAAAACAACGAAGGGGGACCGGGGAGCTGTTTTTT	CASSEKQRRGTGELFF
TRBV9	NA	TRBJ2-2	15	NA	TGTGCCAGCAGCGTCAGGGGGGTCTCCTCCGGGGAGCTGTTTTTT	CASSVRGVSSGELFF
TRBV28	NA	TRBJ1-2	14	NA	TGTGCCAGCCAACTGTCGGGGATTAACTATGGCTACACCTTC	CASQLSGINYGYTF
TRBV19	TRBD1	TRBJ1-1	14	NA	TGTGCCAGTAGACCCGGACAGGGGTACACTGAAGCTTTCTTT	CASRPGQGYTEAFF
TRBV28	TRBD2	TRBJ2-3	13	NA	TGTGCCAGCAGTTCTCTAGCGGGAAACACGCAGTATTTT	CASSSLAGNTQYF
TRBV13	TRBD2	TRBJ2-3	16	NA	TGTGCCAGCAGCTATCTACTAGCGGGAGCGGTAGATACGCAGTATTTT	CASSYLLAGAVDTQYF
TRBV20-1	NA	TRBJ2-5	13	few	TGCAGTGCTAGTAACCCTAACGGGGAGACCCAGTACTTC	CSASNPNGETQYF
TRBV5-8	TRBD1	TRBJ2-7	14	few	TGTGCCAGCAGCCCGGGACAGGGGGTGATGGAGCAGTACTTC	CASSPGQGVMEQYF
TRBV11-2	TRBD2	TRBJ2-7	15	NA	TGTGCCAGCAGCTTAGGTCTAGCGGGACTCTACGAGCAGTACTTC	CASSLGLAGLYEQYF
TRBV6-2/TRBV6-3	TRBD2	TRBJ2-7	18	NA	TGTGCCAGCAGTAGGGCGCTAGCGGGAACCATCGGATTCTACGAGCAGTACTTC	CASSRALAGTIGFYEQYF
TRBV28	NA	TRBJ2-2	16	NA	TGTGCCAGCAGTTTTAATACGGCCTCGGGCACCGGGGAGCTGTTTTTT	CASSFNTASGTGELFF
TRBV28	NA	TRBJ2-3	15	NA	TGTGCCAGCAGTCCACGGGTAACATTAACAGATACGCAGTATTTT	CASSPRVTLTDTQYF
TRBV5-4	TRBD1	TRBJ2-1	15	NA	TGTGCCAGCAGTCCCGGGACAGGGGTCTACAATGAGCAGTTCTTC	CASSPGTGVYNEQFF
TRBV11-3	NA	TRBJ2-5	13	NA	TGTGCCAGCAGCTTAGCCCCTCAAGAGACCCAGTACTTC	CASSLAPQETQYF
TRBV7-8	NA	TRBJ1-2	14	NA	TGTGCCAGCAGCTTAACAGTCAGTTCCTATGGCTACACCTTC	CASSLTVSSYGYTF
TRBV13	TRBD1	TRBJ2-7	15	few	TGTGCCAGCAGCCCCGGACAGGGAGGAAACTACGAGCAGTACTTC	CASSPGQGGNYEQYF
TRBV27	NA	TRBJ1-6	17	NA	TGTGCCAGCAGTCGGGGGACTTACCCCGGGGGTAATTCACCCCTCCACTTT	CASSRGTYPGGNSPLHF
TRBV4-2	TRBD1	TRBJ1-6	15	once	TGTGCCAGCAGCCAAGATGTACAGGGGGGTTCACCCCTCCACTTT	CASSQDVQGGSPLHF
TRBV5-4	TRBD1	TRBJ1-1	15	NA	TGTGCCAGCAGCCCGGAGGCAGGGGGGAACACTGAAGCTTTCTTT	CASSPEAGGNTEAFF
TRBV28	TRBD1	TRBJ2-7	14	NA	TGTGCCAGCAGCCTGACAGGGGGCTCAATCGAGCAGTACTTC	CASSLTGGSIEQYF
TRBV7-6	NA	TRBJ2-5	15	NA	TGTGCCAGCAGCTTAGGCCGCCAGTACCAAGAGACCCAGTACTTC	CASSLGRQYQETQYF
TRBV27	NA	TRBJ2-7	14	NA	TGTGCCAGCAGTTCCCGGACTAACTCCTACGAGCAGTACTTC	CASSSRTNSYEQYF
TRBV9	TRBD2	TRBJ2-7	16	once	TGTGCCAGCAGCTTCAGAGGACTAGCGGAAACCTACGAGCAGTACTTC	CASSFRGLAETYEQYF
TRBV11-3	NA	TRBJ1-6	15	once	TGTGCCAGCAGCTTAACTGGGAGTGGAAATTCACCCCTCCACTTT	CASSLTGSGNSPLHF
TRBV2	NA	TRBJ2-1	13	NA	TGTGCCAGCAGTGAAATCAAGACTAATGAGCAGTTCTTC	CASSEIKTNEQFF
TRBV7-2	TRBD1	TRBJ2-7	15	once	TGTGCCAGCAGCTTCGGACAGGGGGTAGGCTACGAGCAGTACTTC	CASSFGQGVGYEQYF
TRBV20-1	NA	TRBJ1-2	11	NA	TGCAGTGCTATGACAGACTATGGCTACACCTTC	CSAMTDYGYTF